This T cell receptor (beta chain) was profiled in a study of blood T cell repertoires in COVID-19. The table came from immunoSEQ multiplex PCR; TCRdb's copy has only in-frame clones and leaves some out. The sample lists about 100,000 clones, about 90% occurring once. Trimming cost V 2 bases and J 6 bases; bases outside gene matches: 7. The CDR3 is 14 amino acids. Germline V CDR1 and CDR2: SGHNT, YYREEE (reference sequence). Material for sequencing was peripheral blood. This receptor was obtained from a man aged 30 to 45 in a cohort sampled during active COVID-19. V is TRBV5-4 and J is TRBJ2-7, with 8 bases fitting TRBD1. In DNA form, the CDR3 reads TGTGCCAGCAGCTTTCGGGACAGGCCCCTCGAGCAGTACTTC. Its translation: CASSFRDRPLEQYF.